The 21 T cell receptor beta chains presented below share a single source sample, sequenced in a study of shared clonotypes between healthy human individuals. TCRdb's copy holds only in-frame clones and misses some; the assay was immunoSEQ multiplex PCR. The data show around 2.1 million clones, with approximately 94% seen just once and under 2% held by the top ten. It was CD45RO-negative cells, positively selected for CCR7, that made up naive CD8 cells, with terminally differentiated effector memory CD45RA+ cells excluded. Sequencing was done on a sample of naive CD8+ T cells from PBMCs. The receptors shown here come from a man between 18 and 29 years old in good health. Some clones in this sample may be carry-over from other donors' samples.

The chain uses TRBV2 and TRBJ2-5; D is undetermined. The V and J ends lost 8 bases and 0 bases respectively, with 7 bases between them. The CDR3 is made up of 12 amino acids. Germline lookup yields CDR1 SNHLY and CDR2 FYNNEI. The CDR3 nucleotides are TGTGCCAGCCTGGGATACCAAGAGACCCAGTACTTC. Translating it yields CASLGYQETQYF.

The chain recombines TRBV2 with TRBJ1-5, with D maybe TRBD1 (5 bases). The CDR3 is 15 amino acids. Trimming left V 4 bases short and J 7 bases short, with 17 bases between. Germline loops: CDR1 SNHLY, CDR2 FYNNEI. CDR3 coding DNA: TGTGCCAGCAGTGTGGGATGGCAGGGAAGACAGCCCCAGCATTTT. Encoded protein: CASSVGWQGRQPQHF.

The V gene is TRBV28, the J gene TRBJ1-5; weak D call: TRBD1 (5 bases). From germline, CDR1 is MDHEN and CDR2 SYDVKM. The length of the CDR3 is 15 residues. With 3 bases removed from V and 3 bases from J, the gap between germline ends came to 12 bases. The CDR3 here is CASSFSRDLNQPQHF. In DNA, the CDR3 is TGTGCCAGCAGTTTCAGCCGGGACCTCAATCAGCCCCAGCATTTT.

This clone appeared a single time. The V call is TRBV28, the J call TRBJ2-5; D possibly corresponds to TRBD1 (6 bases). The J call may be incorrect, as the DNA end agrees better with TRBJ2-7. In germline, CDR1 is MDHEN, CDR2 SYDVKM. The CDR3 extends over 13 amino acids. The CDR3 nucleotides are TGTGCCAGCAGTGCGGACAGCTCCTACGAGCAGTACTTC. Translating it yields CASSADSSYEQYF.

The CDR3 spells CASSLGLTSNEQFF. In DNA form, the CDR3 reads TGTGCCAGCAGCTTAGGACTCACATCCAATGAGCAGTTCTTC. This chain uses TRBV13 with TRBJ2-1; D is unclear. Germline loops: CDR1 PRHDT, CDR2 FYEKMQ (reference sequence). Deletions cut 0 bases from V and 6 bases from J, with 9 bases between. CDR3 length: 14 amino acids. Drawing the rest from reference TRBV13 and TRBJ2-1, the complete variable domain is AAGVIQSPRHLIKEKRETATLKCYPIPRHDTVYWYQQGPGQDPQFLISFYEKMQSDKGSIPDRFSAQQFSDYHSELNMSSLELGDSALYFCASSLGLTSNEQFFGPGTRLTVL.

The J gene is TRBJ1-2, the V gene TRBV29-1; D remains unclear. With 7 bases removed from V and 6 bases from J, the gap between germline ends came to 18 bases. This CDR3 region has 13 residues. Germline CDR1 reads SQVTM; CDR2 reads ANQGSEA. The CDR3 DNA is TGCAGCGCCACCCCCTCATTCGGGGATGGCTACACCTTC. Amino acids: CSATPSFGDGYTF.

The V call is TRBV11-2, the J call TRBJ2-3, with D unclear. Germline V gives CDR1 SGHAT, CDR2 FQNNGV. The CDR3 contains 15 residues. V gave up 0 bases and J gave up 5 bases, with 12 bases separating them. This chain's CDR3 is CASSLDYFGRDTQYF. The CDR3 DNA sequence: TGTGCCAGCAGCTTAGATTATTTTGGAAGAGATACGCAGTATTTT.

The CDR3 region has the DNA TGTGCCAGCAGCGTAAATGGGTATCAGCCCCAGCATTTT. The encoded protein is CASSVNGYQPQHF. This rearrangement joins TRBV9 to TRBJ1-5, with D unclear. Looked up from germline, CDR1 is SGDLS and CDR2 is YYNGEE. The CDR3 contains 13 residues. With 1 base removed from V and 5 bases from J, the gap between germline ends came to 7 bases.

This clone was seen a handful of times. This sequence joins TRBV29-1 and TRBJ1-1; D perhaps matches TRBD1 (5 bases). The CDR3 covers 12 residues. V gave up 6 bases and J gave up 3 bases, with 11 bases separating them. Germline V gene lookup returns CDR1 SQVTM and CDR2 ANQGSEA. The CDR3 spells CSVGTEYTEAFF. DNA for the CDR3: TGCAGCGTCGGGACCGAATACACTGAAGCTTTCTTT.

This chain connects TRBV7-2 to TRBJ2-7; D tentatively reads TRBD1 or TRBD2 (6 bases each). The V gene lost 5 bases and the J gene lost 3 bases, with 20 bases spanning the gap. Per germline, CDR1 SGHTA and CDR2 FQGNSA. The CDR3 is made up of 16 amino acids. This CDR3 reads CASSPQGVGGGYEQYF. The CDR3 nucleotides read TGTGCCAGCAGCCCACAGGGTGTGGGGGGTGGCTACGAGCAGTACTTC.

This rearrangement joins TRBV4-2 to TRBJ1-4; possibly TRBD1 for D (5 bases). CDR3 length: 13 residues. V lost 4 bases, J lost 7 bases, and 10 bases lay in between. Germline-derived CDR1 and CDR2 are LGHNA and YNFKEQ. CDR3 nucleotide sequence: TGTGCCAGCAGCCCCGGGGGGAGTGAAAAACTGTTTTTT. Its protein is CASSPGGSEKLFF.

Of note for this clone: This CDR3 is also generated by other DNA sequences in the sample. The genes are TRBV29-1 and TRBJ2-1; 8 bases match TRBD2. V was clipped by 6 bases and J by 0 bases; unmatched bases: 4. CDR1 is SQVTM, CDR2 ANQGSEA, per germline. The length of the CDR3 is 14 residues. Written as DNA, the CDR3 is TGCAGCGTAGTAGCGGGGTTCTCCTACAATGAGCAGTTCTTC. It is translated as CSVVAGFSYNEQFF.

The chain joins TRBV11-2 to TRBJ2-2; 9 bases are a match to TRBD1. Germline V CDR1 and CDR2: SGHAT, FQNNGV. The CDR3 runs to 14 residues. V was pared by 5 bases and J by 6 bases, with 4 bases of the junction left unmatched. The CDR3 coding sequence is TGTGCCAGCAGCCCGAACAGGGGGCCCGGGGAGCTGTTTTTT. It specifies CASSPNRGPGELFF.

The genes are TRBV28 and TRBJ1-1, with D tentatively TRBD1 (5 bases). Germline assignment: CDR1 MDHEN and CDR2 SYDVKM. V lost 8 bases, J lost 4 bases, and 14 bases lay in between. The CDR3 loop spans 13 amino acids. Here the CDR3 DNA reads TGTGCCAGCCACCTCCTGGGGGGCACTGAAGCTTTCTTT. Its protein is CASHLLGGTEAFF.

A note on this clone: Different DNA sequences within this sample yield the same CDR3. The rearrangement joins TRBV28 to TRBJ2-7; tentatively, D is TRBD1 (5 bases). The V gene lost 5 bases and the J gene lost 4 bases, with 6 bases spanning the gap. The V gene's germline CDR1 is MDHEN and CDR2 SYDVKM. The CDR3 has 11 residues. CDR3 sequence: CASSRQYEQYF. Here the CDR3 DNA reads TGTGCCAGCAGTCGACAGTACGAGCAGTACTTC.

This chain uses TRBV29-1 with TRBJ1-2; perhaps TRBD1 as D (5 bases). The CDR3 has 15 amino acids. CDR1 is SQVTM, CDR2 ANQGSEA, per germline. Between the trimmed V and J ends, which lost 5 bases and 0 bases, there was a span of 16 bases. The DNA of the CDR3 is TGCAGCGTTTCCTCCCACTCACAGGCTAACTATGGCTACACCTTC. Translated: CSVSSHSQANYGYTF.

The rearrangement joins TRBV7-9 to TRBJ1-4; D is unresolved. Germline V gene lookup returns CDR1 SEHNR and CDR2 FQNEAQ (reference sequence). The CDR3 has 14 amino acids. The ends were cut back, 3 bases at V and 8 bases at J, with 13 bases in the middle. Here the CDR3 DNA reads TGTGCCAGCAGCTTGAGGGATCTGGGGGAAAAACTGTTTTTT. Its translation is CASSLRDLGEKLFF.

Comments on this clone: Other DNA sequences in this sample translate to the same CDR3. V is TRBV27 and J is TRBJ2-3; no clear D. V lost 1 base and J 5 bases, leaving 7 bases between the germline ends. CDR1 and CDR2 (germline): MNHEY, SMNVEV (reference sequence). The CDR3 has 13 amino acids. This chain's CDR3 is CASSLLARDTQYF. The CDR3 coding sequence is TGTGCCAGCAGTTTATTGGCAAGAGATACGCAGTATTTT.

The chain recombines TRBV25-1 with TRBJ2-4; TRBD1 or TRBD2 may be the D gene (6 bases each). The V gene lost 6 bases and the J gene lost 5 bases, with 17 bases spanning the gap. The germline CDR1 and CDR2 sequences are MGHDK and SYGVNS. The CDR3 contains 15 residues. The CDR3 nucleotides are TGTGCCAGCAGGCCCGGTACGGGGGCTGAAAACATTCAGTACTTC. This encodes CASRPGTGAENIQYF.

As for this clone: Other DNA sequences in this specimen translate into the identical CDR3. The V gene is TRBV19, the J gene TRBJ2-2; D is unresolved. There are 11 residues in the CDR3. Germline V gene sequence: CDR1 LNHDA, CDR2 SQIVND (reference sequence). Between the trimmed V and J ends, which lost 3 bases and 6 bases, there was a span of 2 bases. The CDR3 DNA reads TGTGCCAGTAGTATCTCCGGGGAGCTGTTTTTT. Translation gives CASSISGELFF.

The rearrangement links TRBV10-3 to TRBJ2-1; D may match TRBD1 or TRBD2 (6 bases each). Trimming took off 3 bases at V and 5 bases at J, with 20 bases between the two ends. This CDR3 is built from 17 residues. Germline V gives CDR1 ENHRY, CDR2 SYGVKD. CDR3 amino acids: CAISDLRALRGDNEQFF. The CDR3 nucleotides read TGTGCCATCAGTGATCTCCGGGCCTTAAGGGGGGACAATGAGCAGTTCTTC.